The 28 T cell receptor beta chains below all came from one sample that was sequenced in a study of blood T cell repertoires in COVID-19. Data came from immunoSEQ multiplex PCR; TCRdb stores just in-frame clones and leaves some out. This sample has 150,000 to 200,000 clones, with approximately 90% found just once. The sample taken for sequencing was PBMCs or T cells enriched from blood (not recorded which). Receptors originate from a woman between 40 and 50 years old in a cohort exposed to, infected with or recovered from COVID-19 (not recorded which).

This chain connects TRBV5-1 to TRBJ2-4; TRBD2 aligns across 13 bases. The V gene's germline CDR1 is SGHRS and CDR2 YFSETQ. J was trimmed by 7 bases and V by 0 bases; bases with no gene match: 7. The CDR3 is 17 residues long. Here the CDR3 DNA reads TGCGCCAGCAGCTTGGAGACTAGCGGGGGGCTAATGAACATTCAGTACTTC. Translation: CASSLETSGGLMNIQYF.

The chain combines TRBV27 with TRBJ2-1; the match to TRBD2 covers 9 bases. J gave up 7 bases and V 8 bases, and 9 bases lay outside the gene matches. CDR1 and CDR2 from the germline V gene are MNHEY and SMNVEV (reference sequence). The CDR3 runs to 14 residues. The CDR3 coding sequence is TGTGCCAGCGTCGCTAGCGGGGCCCCAAATGAGCAGTTCTTC. It translates to CASVASGAPNEQFF.

V usage is TRBV27 and J usage is TRBJ1-1; the D is unclear. The germline CDR1 and CDR2 sequences are MNHEY and SMNVEV (reference sequence). CDR3 length: 14 amino acids. The ends were cut back, 8 bases at V and 3 bases at J, with 16 bases in the middle. The chain's CDR3 is CASLSSIIDTEAFF. CDR3 sequence (DNA): TGTGCCAGCCTCAGTTCGATAATCGACACTGAAGCTTTCTTT.

The chain combines TRBV25-1 with TRBJ1-1; D not certain. CDR3 length equals 15 residues. V was trimmed by 4 bases and J by 6 bases, leaving 18 bases between them. Germline loops: CDR1 MGHDK, CDR2 SYGVNS. Here the CDR3 reads CASSVGYSLFSEAFF. In nucleotides, the CDR3 is TGTGCCAGCAGTGTAGGATACAGCTTATTTTCTGAAGCTTTCTTT.

In nucleotides, the CDR3 is TGTGCCAGCAGCTTAGCAGCTAGCTCGCGCCGAGATGAGCAGTTCTTC. This codes for CASSLAASSRRDEQFF. This chain connects TRBV7-9 to TRBJ2-1, with a possible D match to TRBD2 (5 bases). This CDR3 spans 16 amino acids. Between the trimmed V and J ends, which lost 0 bases and 8 bases, there was a span of 17 bases. Germline V gives CDR1 SEHNR, CDR2 FQNEAQ (reference sequence).

CDR3 DNA: TGTGCCACCAGCAGAGTTCGCCAAGAGACCCAGTACTTC. This gives the protein CATSRVRQETQYF. The gene calls are TRBV15 and TRBJ2-5; no clear D. In germline, CDR1 is LNHNV, CDR2 YYDKDF (reference sequence). V lost 1 base and J 1 base, leaving 4 bases between the germline ends. The CDR3 consists of 13 residues.

This clone has only a few counts. CDR3 sequence reads: CASSHGQLPEAFF. The CDR3 region has the DNA TGCGCCAGCAGCCACGGACAGTTGCCTGAAGCTTTCTTT. The chain recombines TRBV5-1 with TRBJ1-1; D might be TRBD1 (6 bases). Germline loops: CDR1 SGHRS, CDR2 YFSETQ. Trimming stripped 4 bases from V and 6 bases from J, with 13 bases between. The CDR3 has 13 amino acids.

The rearrangement uses TRBV4-3 and TRBJ1-1; weak D call: TRBD1 (6 bases). This CDR3 spans 17 amino acids. Trimming cost V 0 bases and J 2 bases, with 16 bases left between them. Germline V gene data show CDR1 as LGHNA and CDR2 as YSLEER. CDR3 nucleotide sequence: TGCGCCAGCAGCCAAGATCGAGCAAGCAGGGGCAACACTGAAGCTTTCTTT. This codes for CASSQDRASRGNTEAFF.

The genes are TRBV7-8 and TRBJ2-3; 11 bases are shared with TRBD2. This CDR3 comprises 16 residues. V gave up 4 bases and J gave up 2 bases; unmatched junction bases: 5. Germline loops: CDR1 SGHVS, CDR2 FQNEAQ. In DNA form, the CDR3 reads TGTGCCAGCAGCTCCCGACTAGCGGGGTACACAGATACGCAGTATTTT. Its translation: CASSSRLAGYTDTQYF.

The chain joins TRBV6-5 to TRBJ2-5; D is uncertain. V was clipped by 7 bases and J by 5 bases, with 17 bases between them. Germline-derived CDR1 and CDR2 are MNHEY and SVGAGI. The CDR3 length is 14 residues. For the CDR3, the DNA is TGTGCCAGCAAAAACCGACTCCGGCGCGAGACCCAGTACTTC. Residues: CASKNRLRRETQYF.

This chain links TRBV19 with TRBJ2-7; tentatively, D is TRBD1 (5 bases). Germline assignment: CDR1 LNHDA and CDR2 SQIVND (reference sequence). Trimming stripped 4 bases from V and 2 bases from J, with 9 bases between. CDR3 length: 13 amino acids. The CDR3 DNA reads TGTGCCAGTAGTACCACAGGAGCCTACGAGCAGTACTTC. Its protein is CASSTTGAYEQYF.

The V and J genes are TRBV29-1 and TRBJ1-2, with TRBD1 matching 8 bases. J was trimmed by 6 bases and V by 6 bases; bases with no gene match: 6. Germline assignment: CDR1 SQVTM and CDR2 ANQGSEA. The CDR3 spans 12 residues. Here the CDR3 reads CSVPDRVDGYTF. CDR3 sequence (DNA): TGCAGCGTCCCGGACAGGGTGGATGGCTACACCTTC.

Only one count was recorded for this clone. The CDR3 reads CASSISGNANTEAFF. The DNA for the CDR3 is TGTGCCAGCAGTATAAGCGGGAATGCGAACACTGAAGCTTTCTTT. The chain joins TRBV5-5 to TRBJ1-1; D gene uncertain. Germline CDR1 and CDR2: SGHKS and YYEKEE (reference sequence). The V end lost 5 bases, the J end lost 1 base, and 15 bases lay between the germline ends. CDR3 size: 15 residues.

This sequence joins TRBV29-1 and TRBJ1-2; D may be TRBD1 (6 bases). The CDR3 runs 13 residues. V was shortened by 5 bases and J by 3 bases, with 13 bases between the two germline ends. CDR1 and CDR2 from the germline V gene are SQVTM and ANQGSEA. The DNA for the CDR3 is TGCAGCGTTAGGGGGGGCATCGACTATGGCTACACCTTC. This codes for CSVRGGIDYGYTF.

The J gene is TRBJ2-7, the V gene TRBV19; 10 bases are a match to TRBD1. Per germline, CDR1 LNHDA and CDR2 SQIVND (reference sequence). This CDR3 comprises 14 residues. Trimming removed 4 bases from V and 7 bases from J; junction bases left unmatched: 7. The CDR3 sequence: CASSTRDRGSEQYF. The CDR3 region has the DNA TGTGCCAGTAGTACCCGGGACAGGGGTAGTGAGCAGTACTTC.

V usage is TRBV28 and J usage is TRBJ2-7; TRBD2 might be the D (6 bases). Trimming took off 3 bases at V and 6 bases at J, with 9 bases between the two ends. In germline, CDR1 is MDHEN, CDR2 SYDVKM. The CDR3 has 12 residues. In DNA form, the CDR3 reads TGTGCCAGCAGTTTGGGTAGCGGCGAGCAGTACTTC. Translation gives CASSLGSGEQYF. Based on the CDR3 plus reference TRBV28 and TRBJ2-7, the full variable domain is DVKVTQSSRYLVKRTGEKVFLECVQDMDHENMFWYRQDPGLGLRLIYFSYDVKMKEKGDIPEGYSVSREKKERFSLILESASTNQTSMYLCASSLGSGEQYFGPGTRLTVT.

The chain recombines TRBV6-5 with TRBJ1-5; D is unclear. Germline V gives CDR1 MNHEY, CDR2 SVGAGI. The CDR3 contains 14 residues. Trimming left V 0 bases short and J 6 bases short, with 9 bases between. The CDR3 nucleotides are TGTGCCAGCAGTTACTCGATGGAGGGTCAGCCCCAGCATTTT. It encodes CASSYSMEGQPQHF.

The chain couples TRBV5-4 to TRBJ2-6; TRBD1 matches 8 bases. Losses at the gene ends were 4 bases for V and 0 bases for J; bases not matched to a gene: 3. The CDR3 spans 16 residues. Germline CDR1 and CDR2: SGHNT and YYREEE (reference sequence). The CDR3 loop is CASSPGGDSGANVLTF. CDR3 DNA: TGTGCCAGCAGCCCAGGGGGCGACTCTGGGGCCAACGTCCTGACTTTC.

This chain joins TRBV5-5 and TRBJ1-5; 9 nucleotides match TRBD1. The V and J ends lost 4 bases and 0 bases, in that order; junction bases with no gene match: 5. CDR1 SGHKS and CDR2 YYEKEE come from the germline V gene (reference sequence). The CDR3 has 16 amino acids. CDR3 sequence reads: CASSPRTGASNQPQHF. Here the CDR3 DNA reads TGTGCCAGCAGCCCCAGGACAGGGGCTAGCAATCAGCCCCAGCATTTT.

The chain is built from TRBV7-9 and TRBJ1-1; TRBD1 is a possible D gene (5 bases). This CDR3 comprises 18 residues. Trimming took off 4 bases at V and 0 bases at J, with 21 bases between the two ends. CDR1 and CDR2 from the germline V gene are SEHNR and FQNEAQ (reference sequence). The CDR3 bases are TGTGCCAGCAGCTCGATCCGCCCGCCCGCAGGGCTGAACACTGAAGCTTTCTTT. Translating it yields CASSSIRPPAGLNTEAFF.

The chain carries TRBV10-2 and TRBJ2-7; 7 bases line up with TRBD2. CDR3 length: 14 residues. Germline CDR1 is WSHSY and CDR2 is SAAADI. V dropped 7 bases and J dropped 2; count of bases not matched to a gene: 8. The CDR3 is CASTVWEGTYEQYF. CDR3 coding DNA: TGCGCCAGCACAGTTTGGGAGGGAACCTACGAGCAGTACTTC.

The CDR3 protein is CASSEMGGRSNQPQHF. The CDR3 nucleotides read TGTGCCAGCAGTGAAATGGGGGGTCGGAGCAATCAGCCCCAGCATTTT. This sequence joins TRBV2 and TRBJ1-5; tentatively, D is TRBD1 (5 bases). Per the germline V gene, CDR1 is SNHLY and CDR2 is FYNNEI. V was cut by 2 bases and J by 1 base, with 12 bases left in between. The CDR3 sequence is 16 residues long.

V and J are TRBV18 and TRBJ1-2; perhaps TRBD1 as D (6 bases). Germline V gene lookup returns CDR1 KGHSH and CDR2 LQKENI. V lost 4 bases, J lost 4 bases, and 31 bases lay in between. The CDR3 spans 20 residues. CDR3 sequence: CASSLGGLGRGRPSTYGYTF. CDR3 DNA: TGTGCCAGCTCACTGGGTGGGCTTGGCAGGGGACGGCCAAGTACCTATGGCTACACCTTC. Based on the CDR3 plus reference TRBV18 and TRBJ1-2, the full variable domain is NAGVMQNPRHLVRRRGQEARLRCSPMKGHSHVYWYRQLPEEGLKFMVYLQKENIIDESGMPKERFSAEFPKEGPSILRIQQVVRGDSAAYFCASSLGGLGRGRPSTYGYTFGSGTRLTVV.

V and J are TRBV7-9 and TRBJ1-2, with 8 bases matching TRBD1. V gave up 5 bases and J gave up 6 bases; unmatched junction bases: 11. Per the germline V gene, CDR1 is SEHNR and CDR2 is FQNEAQ (reference sequence). The CDR3 is made up of 15 amino acids. Written as DNA, the CDR3 is TGTGCCAGCAGCCAAGTTGGACAGGGCACCGATGGCTACACCTTC. Its translation is CASSQVGQGTDGYTF.

The genes are TRBV6-5 and TRBJ2-5; D not resolved. V was clipped by 2 bases and J by 5 bases, with 18 bases between them. Germline CDR1 is MNHEY and CDR2 is SVGAGI. The CDR3 totals 16 residues. CDR3 protein: CASSYLLGDSGETQYF. The CDR3 bases are TGTGCCAGCAGTTACCTCCTTGGCGATTCCGGGGAGACCCAGTACTTC.

The chain uses TRBV19 and TRBJ2-5; perhaps TRBD2 as D (5 bases). Trimming shortened V by 9 bases and J by 2 bases, and 10 bases separated the two germline ends. CDR1 and CDR2 (germline): LNHDA, SQIVND (reference sequence). The CDR3 loop spans 12 amino acids. For the CDR3, the DNA is TGTGCCAGAGGGAGAGTACAAGAGACCCAGTACTTC. Protein sequence: CARGRVQETQYF.

V gene TRBV7-8 combines with J gene TRBJ1-5, with D unresolved. The CDR3 contains 15 residues. Germline CDR1 reads SGHVS; CDR2 reads FQNEAQ. Trimming took off 2 bases at V and 4 bases at J, with 12 bases between the two ends. CDR3 residues: CASSLSVRLNQPQHF. The CDR3 DNA sequence: TGTGCCAGCAGCTTATCGGTCCGCCTGAATCAGCCCCAGCATTTT.

This sequence joins TRBV7-9 and TRBJ1-2, with 9 nucleotides matching TRBD1. V lost 1 base and J lost 7; bases outside the gene matches: 7. The CDR3 totals 15 residues. Germline V lookup: CDR1 SEHNR, CDR2 FQNEAQ (reference sequence). The CDR3 DNA follows: TGTGCCAGCAGCTTAGGGACAGGGGATTGGAGTGGCTACACCTTC. Translating gives CASSLGTGDWSGYTF.